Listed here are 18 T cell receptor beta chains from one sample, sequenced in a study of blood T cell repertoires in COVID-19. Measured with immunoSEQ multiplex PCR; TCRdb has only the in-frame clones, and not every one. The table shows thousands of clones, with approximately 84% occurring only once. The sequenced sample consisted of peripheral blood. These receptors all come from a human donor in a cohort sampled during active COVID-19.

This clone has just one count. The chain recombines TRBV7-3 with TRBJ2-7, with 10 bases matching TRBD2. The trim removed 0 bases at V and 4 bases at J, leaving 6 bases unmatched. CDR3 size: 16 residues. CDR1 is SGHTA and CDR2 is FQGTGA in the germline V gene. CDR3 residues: CASSLTPASGRYEQYF. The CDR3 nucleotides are TGTGCCAGCAGCTTAACGCCCGCTAGCGGGAGATACGAGCAGTACTTC.

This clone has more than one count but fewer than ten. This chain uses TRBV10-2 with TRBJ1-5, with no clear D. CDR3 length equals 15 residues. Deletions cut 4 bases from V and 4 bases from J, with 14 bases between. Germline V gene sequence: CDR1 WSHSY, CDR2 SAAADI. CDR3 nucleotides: TGCGCCAGCAGTGGAGGACGGCGACTAAATCAGCCCCAGCATTTT. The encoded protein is CASSGGRRLNQPQHF.

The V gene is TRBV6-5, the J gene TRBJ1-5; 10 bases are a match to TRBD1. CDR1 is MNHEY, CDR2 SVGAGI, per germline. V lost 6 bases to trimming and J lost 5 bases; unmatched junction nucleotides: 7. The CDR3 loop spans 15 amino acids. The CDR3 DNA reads TGTGCCAGCAGACCCGACAGGGGGCCTTATCAGCCCCAGCATTTT. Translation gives CASRPDRGPYQPQHF.

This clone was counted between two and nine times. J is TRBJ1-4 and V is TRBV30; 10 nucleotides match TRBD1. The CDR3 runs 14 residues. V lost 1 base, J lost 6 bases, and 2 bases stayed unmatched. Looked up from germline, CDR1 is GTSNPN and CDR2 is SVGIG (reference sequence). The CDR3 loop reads CAWSDGQGDEKLFF. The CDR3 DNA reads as TGTGCCTGGAGTGACGGACAGGGGGATGAAAAACTGTTTTTT.

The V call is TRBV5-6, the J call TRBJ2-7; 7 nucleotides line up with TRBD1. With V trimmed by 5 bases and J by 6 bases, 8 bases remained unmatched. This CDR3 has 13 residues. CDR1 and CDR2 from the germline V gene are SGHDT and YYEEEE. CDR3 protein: CASSSTGLSEQYF. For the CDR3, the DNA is TGTGCCAGCAGTTCGACAGGGCTCTCCGAGCAGTACTTC.

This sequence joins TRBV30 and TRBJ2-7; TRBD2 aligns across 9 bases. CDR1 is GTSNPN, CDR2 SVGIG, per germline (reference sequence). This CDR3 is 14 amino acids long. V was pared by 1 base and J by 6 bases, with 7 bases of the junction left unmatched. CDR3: CAWSGASGTSEQYF. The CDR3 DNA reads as TGTGCCTGGAGTGGTGCTAGCGGGACGTCCGAGCAGTACTTC. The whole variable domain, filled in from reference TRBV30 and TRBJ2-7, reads SQTIHQWPATLVQPVGSPLSLECTVEGTSNPNLYWYRQAAGRGLQLLFYSVGIGQISSEVPQNLSASRPQDRQFILSSKKLLLSDSGFYLCAWSGASGTSEQYFGPGTRLTVT.

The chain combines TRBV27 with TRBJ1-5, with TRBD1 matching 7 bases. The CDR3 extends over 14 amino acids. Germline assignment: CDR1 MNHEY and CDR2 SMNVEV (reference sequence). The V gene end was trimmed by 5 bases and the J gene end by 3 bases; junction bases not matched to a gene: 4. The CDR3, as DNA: TGTGCCAGCAGTCCCGGGACAGTCAATCAGCCCCAGCATTTT. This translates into CASSPGTVNQPQHF.

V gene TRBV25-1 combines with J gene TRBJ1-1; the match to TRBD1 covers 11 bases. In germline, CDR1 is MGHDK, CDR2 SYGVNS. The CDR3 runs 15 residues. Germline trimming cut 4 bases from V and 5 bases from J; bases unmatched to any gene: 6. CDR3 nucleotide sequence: TGTGCCAGCAGTGCTTTGGACAGGGGGCATACTGAAGCTTTCTTT. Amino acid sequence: CASSALDRGHTEAFF.

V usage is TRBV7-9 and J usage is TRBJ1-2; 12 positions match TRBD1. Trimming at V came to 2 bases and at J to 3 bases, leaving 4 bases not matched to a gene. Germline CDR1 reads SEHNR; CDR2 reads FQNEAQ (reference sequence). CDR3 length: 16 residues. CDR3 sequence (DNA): TGTGCCAGCAGCTTACAGGGACAGGGGGCGTACTATGGCTACACCTTC. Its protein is CASSLQGQGAYYGYTF.

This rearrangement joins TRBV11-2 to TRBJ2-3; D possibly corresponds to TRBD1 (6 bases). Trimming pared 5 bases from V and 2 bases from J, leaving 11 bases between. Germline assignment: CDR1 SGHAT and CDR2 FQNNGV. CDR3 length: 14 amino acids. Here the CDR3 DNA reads TGTGCCAGCAGCCCAGGACAGTTCACAGATACGCAGTATTTT. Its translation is CASSPGQFTDTQYF.

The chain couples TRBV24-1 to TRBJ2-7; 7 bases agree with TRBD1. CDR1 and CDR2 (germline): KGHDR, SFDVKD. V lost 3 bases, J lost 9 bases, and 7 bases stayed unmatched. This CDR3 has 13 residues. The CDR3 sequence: CATSDVHRGGQYF. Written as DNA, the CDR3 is TGTGCCACCAGTGATGTCCACAGGGGTGGGCAGTACTTC.

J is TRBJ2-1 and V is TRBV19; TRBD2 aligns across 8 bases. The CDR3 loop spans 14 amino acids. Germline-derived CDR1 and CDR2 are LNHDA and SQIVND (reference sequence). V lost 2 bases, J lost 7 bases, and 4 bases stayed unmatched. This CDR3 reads CASSISGRRNEQFF. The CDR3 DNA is TGTGCCAGTAGTATAAGCGGGAGAAGGAATGAGCAGTTCTTC.

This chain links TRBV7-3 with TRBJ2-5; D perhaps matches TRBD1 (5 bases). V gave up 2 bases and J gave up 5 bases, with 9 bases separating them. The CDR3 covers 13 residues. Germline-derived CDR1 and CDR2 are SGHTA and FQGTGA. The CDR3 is CASSLDSTETQYF. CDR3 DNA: TGTGCCAGCAGCTTAGACAGTACGGAGACCCAGTACTTC.

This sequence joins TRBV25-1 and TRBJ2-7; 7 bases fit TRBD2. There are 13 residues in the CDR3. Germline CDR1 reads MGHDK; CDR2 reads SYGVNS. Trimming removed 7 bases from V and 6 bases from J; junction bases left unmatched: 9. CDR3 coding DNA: TGTGCCAGCACCCAGCGGGATATTGGCGAGCAGTACTTC. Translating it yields CASTQRDIGEQYF.

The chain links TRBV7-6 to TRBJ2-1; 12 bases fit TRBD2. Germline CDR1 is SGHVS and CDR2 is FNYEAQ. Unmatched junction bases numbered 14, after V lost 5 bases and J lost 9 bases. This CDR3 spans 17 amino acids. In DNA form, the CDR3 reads TGTGCCAGCAGCCTTCCGAGACTAGCGGGGGAGGGGAGTGAGCAGTTCTTC. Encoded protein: CASSLPRLAGEGSEQFF.

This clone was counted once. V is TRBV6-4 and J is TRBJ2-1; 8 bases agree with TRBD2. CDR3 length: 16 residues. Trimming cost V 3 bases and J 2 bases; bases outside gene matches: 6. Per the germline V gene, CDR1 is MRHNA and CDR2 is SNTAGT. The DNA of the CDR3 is TGTGCCAGCAGTGATACGGGGGGGGAGGCCTACAATGAGCAGTTCTTC. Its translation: CASSDTGGEAYNEQFF.

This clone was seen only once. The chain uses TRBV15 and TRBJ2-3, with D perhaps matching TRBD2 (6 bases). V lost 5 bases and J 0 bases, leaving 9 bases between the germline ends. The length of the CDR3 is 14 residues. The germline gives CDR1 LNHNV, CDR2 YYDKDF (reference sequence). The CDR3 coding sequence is TGTGCCACCAGCTCGGGACTCAGCACAGATACGCAGTATTTT. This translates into CATSSGLSTDTQYF.

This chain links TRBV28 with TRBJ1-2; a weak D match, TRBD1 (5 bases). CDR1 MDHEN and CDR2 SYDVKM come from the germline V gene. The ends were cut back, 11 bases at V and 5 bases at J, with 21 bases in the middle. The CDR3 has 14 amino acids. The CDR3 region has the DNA TGTGCCGGAGGGGCCGGGACCCCCCCTTATGGCTACACCTTC. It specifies CAGGAGTPPYGYTF.